This TCR beta chain was sequenced in a study of radiation and T cells in renal cell carcinoma. Study-wide findings and caveats: In nephrectomy-only tumors, top 100 clonotypes averaged 43%, versus about 50% irradiated. Only small tumor regions of around 1 g were sampled.

Indicated treatment: treatment-naive control, cytoreductive nephrectomy. CDR3 size: 15 residues. Trimming stripped 0 bases from V and 1 base from J, with 9 bases between. Germline CDR1 LGHNA, CDR2 YSLEER. This clone has a single count. Its antigen is still unknown. Here immunoSEQ multiplex PCR was the method, and the copy in TCRdb shows in-frame clones only, minus some. The profile shows some 20,000 clones, roughly half of them singletons. This specimen was tumor tissue, taken from a patient whose treatment was nephrectomy without radiotherapy. This rearrangement joins TRBV4-3 to TRBJ1-1; maybe TRBD1 (5 bases). The clonotype was recovered from a human donor with renal cell carcinoma. In DNA, the CDR3 is TGCGCCAGCAGCCAAGATGGGGCGCCGAACACTGAAGCTTTCTTT. It is translated as CASSQDGAPNTEAFF.